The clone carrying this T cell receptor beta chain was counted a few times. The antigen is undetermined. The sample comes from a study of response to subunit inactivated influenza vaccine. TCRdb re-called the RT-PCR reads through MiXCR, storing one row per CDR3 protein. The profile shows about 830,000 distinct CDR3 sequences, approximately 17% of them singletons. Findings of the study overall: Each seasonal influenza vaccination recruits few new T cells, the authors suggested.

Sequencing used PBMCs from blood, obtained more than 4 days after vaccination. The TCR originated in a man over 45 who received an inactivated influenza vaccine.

CDR3 in amino acids: CASSPIRGQGYEQYF. The CDR3 region has the DNA TGTGCCAGCTCACCAATACGGGGACAGGGATACGAGCAGTACTTC. The chain employs TRBV18 and TRBJ2-7; TRBD1 matches at 9 bases. This CDR3 is 15 amino acids long. V was pared by 2 bases and J by 4 bases, with 6 bases of the junction left unmatched. CDR1 and CDR2 (germline): KGHSH, LQKENI.